The 2 T cell receptor beta chains in this list originate from one sample, sequenced in a study of shared T cell receptors in the human thymus. Sequencing was performed with immunoSEQ multiplex PCR; in TCRdb, only in-frame clones are kept and a portion is missing. The sample includes some 760,000 clones, 75% to 90% of them seen just once. Another study also made use of these data, one on human thymus T cells.

The specimen was thymocytes. These receptors were collected from a girl under three years old with a congenital heart defect.

V usage is TRBV20-1 and J usage is TRBJ2-2; the D gene is possibly TRBD1 (5 bases). This CDR3 is 11 amino acids long. Germline values: CDR1 DFQATT, CDR2 SNEGSKA (reference sequence). CDR3 residues: CSIRDTGELFF. CDR3 sequence (DNA): TGCAGCATCAGGGACACCGGGGAGCTGTTTTTT.

The chain has TRBV18 and TRBJ1-6; D may be TRBD1 (6 bases). The germline V and J ends were trimmed by 3 bases and 12 bases, with 12 bases remaining between them. CDR3 length: 13 residues. CDR1 and CDR2 from the germline V gene are KGHSH and LQKENI. CDR3 bases: TGTGCCAGCTCACCGACAGGTTGGGAACCCCTCCACTTT. Protein: CASSPTGWEPLHF.